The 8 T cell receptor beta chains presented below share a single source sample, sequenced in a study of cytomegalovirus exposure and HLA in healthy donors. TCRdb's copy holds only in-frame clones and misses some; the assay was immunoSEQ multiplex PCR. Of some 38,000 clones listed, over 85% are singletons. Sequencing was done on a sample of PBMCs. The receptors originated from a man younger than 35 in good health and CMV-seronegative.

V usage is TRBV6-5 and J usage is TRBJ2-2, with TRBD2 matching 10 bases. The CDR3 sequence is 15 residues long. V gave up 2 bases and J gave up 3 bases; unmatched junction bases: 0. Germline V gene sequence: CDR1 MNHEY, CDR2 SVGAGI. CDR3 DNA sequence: TGTGCCAGCAGTTACGGGACTAGCGACACCGGGGAGCTGTTTTTT. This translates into CASSYGTSDTGELFF.

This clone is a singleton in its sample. CDR3 bases: TGTGCCAGCAGCTTCCGGTCGCCAGGCAGCACAGATACGCAGTATTTT. The encoded protein is CASSFRSPGSTDTQYF. V is TRBV11-3 and J is TRBJ2-3; D uncertain. The CDR3 contains 16 residues. Trimming removed 3 bases from V and 0 bases from J, with 13 bases in between. Germline V gives CDR1 SGHNT, CDR2 YENEEA.

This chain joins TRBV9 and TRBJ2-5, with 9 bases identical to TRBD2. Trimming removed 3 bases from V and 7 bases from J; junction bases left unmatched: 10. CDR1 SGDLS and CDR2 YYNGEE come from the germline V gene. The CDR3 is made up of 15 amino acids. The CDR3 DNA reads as TGTGCCAGCAGCGCTAGCGGGGATTTTCGGGGGACCCAGTACTTC. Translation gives CASSASGDFRGTQYF.

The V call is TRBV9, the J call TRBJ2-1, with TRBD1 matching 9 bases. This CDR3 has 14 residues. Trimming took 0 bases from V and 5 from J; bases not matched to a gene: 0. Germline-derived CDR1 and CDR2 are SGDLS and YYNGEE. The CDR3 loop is CASSVGQGDNEQFF. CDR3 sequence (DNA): TGTGCCAGCAGCGTAGGACAGGGGGACAATGAGCAGTTCTTC.

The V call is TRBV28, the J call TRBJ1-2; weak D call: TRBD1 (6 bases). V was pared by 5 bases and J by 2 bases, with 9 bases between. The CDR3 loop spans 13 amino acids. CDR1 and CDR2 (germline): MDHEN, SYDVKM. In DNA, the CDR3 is TGTGCCAGCAGTCAAGGACAGAACTATGGCTACACCTTC. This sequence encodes CASSQGQNYGYTF.

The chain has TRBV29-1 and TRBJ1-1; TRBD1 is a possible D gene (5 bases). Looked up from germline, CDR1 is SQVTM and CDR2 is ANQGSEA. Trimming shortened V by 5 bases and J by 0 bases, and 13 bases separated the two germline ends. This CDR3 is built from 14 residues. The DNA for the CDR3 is TGCAGCGTTAGGTATAAGGGGATGAACACTGAAGCTTTCTTT. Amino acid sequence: CSVRYKGMNTEAFF.

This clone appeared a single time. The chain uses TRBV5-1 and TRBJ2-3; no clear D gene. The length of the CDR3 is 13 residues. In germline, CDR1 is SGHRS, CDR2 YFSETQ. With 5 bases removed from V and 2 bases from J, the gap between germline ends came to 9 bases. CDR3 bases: TGCGCCAGCAGACCCGAGTCCACAGATACGCAGTATTTT. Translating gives CASRPESTDTQYF.

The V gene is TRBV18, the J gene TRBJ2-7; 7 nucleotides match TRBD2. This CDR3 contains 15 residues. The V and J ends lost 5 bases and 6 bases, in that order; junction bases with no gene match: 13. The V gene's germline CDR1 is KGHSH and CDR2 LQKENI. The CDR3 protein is CASSSSGTTGGEQYF. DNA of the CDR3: TGTGCCAGCTCATCTTCCGGGACTACTGGAGGCGAGCAGTACTTC.